The next 25 T cell receptor beta chains were all read from a single sample in a study of T cells in localized non-small cell lung cancer (dated by TCRdb to 2020 to 2022). Receptors were amplified or captured by the immunoSEQ multiplex PCR assay. What TCRdb holds here is the immuneACCESS table cut down to in-frame rearrangements. Part of the clones is not present; checked against another copy, under half of the missing clones reflect an unresolved V gene, and the others are unexplained. The sample table shows some 80,000 clones, and roughly four fifths are seen once. 2.5% to 3% of the sample rests with the top ten. The sample was peripheral blood, taken before any cancer treatment. The receptor set was obtained from a man aged 35 to 69 with stage I lung adenocarcinoma.

The V call is TRBV18, the J call TRBJ1-2; no firm D call. Germline V gene data show CDR1 as KGHSH and CDR2 as LQKENI. Trimming stripped 2 bases from V and 4 bases from J, with 11 bases between. CDR3 length: 14 residues. The DNA for the CDR3 is TGTGCCAGCTCACCAGGAGAAAGGAGCTATGGCTACACCTTC. Its protein product is CASSPGERSYGYTF.

V and J are TRBV6-1 and TRBJ2-1, with 9 bases fitting TRBD2. The ends lost 7 bases at V and 8 bases at J; junction bases unmatched: 9. The germline CDR1 and CDR2 sequences are MNHNS and SASEGT. The CDR3 sequence is 14 residues long. CDR3 loop: CASIKGGRADEQFF. For the CDR3, the DNA is TGTGCCAGCATTAAGGGCGGGAGGGCCGATGAGCAGTTCTTC.

V usage is TRBV14 and J usage is TRBJ2-2, with D possibly being TRBD1 (6 bases). The germline V gene has CDR1 SGHDN and CDR2 FVKESK. Trimming took off 3 bases at V and 0 bases at J, with 14 bases between the two ends. The CDR3 consists of 17 residues. The CDR3 DNA follows: TGTGCCAGCAGCCACTCTTTAGGGACAACGAACACCGGGGAGCTGTTTTTT. Its protein is CASSHSLGTTNTGELFF.

V and J are TRBV6-6 and TRBJ2-7; 7 nucleotides match TRBD2. Trimming at V came to 6 bases and at J to 6 bases, leaving 17 bases not matched to a gene. CDR3 length: 16 amino acids. Germline values: CDR1 MNHNY, CDR2 SVGAGI (reference sequence). CDR3 sequence: CASSPSNPGGLGEQYF. CDR3 bases: TGTGCCAGCAGCCCCTCGAATCCGGGGGGATTGGGCGAGCAGTACTTC.

V is TRBV6-6 and J is TRBJ1-1; 10 bases are a match to TRBD1. CDR1 is MNHNY and CDR2 is SVGAGI in the germline V gene (reference sequence). V trimming: 5 bases; J trimming: 6 bases; junction bases outside the gene matches: 9. The CDR3 sequence is 15 residues long. CDR3 loop: CASSPRQGALPEAFF. The CDR3 DNA sequence: TGTGCCAGCAGTCCGCGACAGGGGGCGCTTCCTGAAGCTTTCTTT.

This clone was picked up one time. V gene TRBV19 combines with J gene TRBJ2-1; 12 bases map to TRBD2. This CDR3 is built from 15 residues. From germline, CDR1 is LNHDA and CDR2 SQIVND (reference sequence). V gave up 8 bases and J gave up 4 bases; unmatched junction bases: 6. CDR3 loop: CASQFGTSGYNEQFF. Written as DNA, the CDR3 is TGTGCCAGTCAATTCGGGACTAGCGGGTACAATGAGCAGTTCTTC.

The table lists this clone with a count of one. This chain connects TRBV7-3 to TRBJ1-2; no definite D call. Germline V CDR1 and CDR2: SGHTA, FQGTGA. This CDR3 comprises 13 residues. Trimming took 5 bases from V and 8 from J, leaving 15 bases between them. The CDR3 loop reads CASSLGPLEGYTF. In DNA, the CDR3 is TGTGCCAGCAGCCTCGGGCCGCTTGAAGGCTACACCTTC.

The chain combines TRBV7-2 with TRBJ2-2, with 8 bases that match TRBD1. Germline V lookup: CDR1 SGHTA, CDR2 FQGNSA. The J segment lost 5 bases and the V segment lost 5 bases, leaving 10 bases of the junction unmatched. This CDR3 has 16 amino acids. Written as DNA, the CDR3 is TGTGCCAGCAGCCCCGGACAGGGTCGGAGGACCGGGGAGCTGTTTTTT. Its protein product is CASSPGQGRRTGELFF.

V gene TRBV5-4 combines with J gene TRBJ2-7; 7 bases fit TRBD1. V lost 0 bases, J lost 6 bases, and 6 bases stayed unmatched. Germline V gene data show CDR1 as SGHNT and CDR2 as YYREEE (reference sequence). This CDR3 spans 14 amino acids. CDR3 bases: TGTGCCAGCAGCTTGGCCGTGCAGGGGGTCGAGCAGTACTTC. This codes for CASSLAVQGVEQYF.

The rearrangement joins TRBV30 to TRBJ1-5, with D hard to call. The germline CDR1 and CDR2 sequences are GTSNPN and SVGIG (reference sequence). V lost 1 base, J lost 5 bases, and 9 bases lay in between. This CDR3 is 13 amino acids long. The CDR3 DNA reads TGTGCCTGGAGTGCTAGGGCGGATCAGCCCCAGCATTTT. This codes for CAWSARADQPQHF.

V and J are TRBV9 and TRBJ1-4, with 7 bases that match TRBD1. The CDR3 is 18 residues long. Unmatched junction bases numbered 16, after V lost 0 bases and J lost 8 bases. The germline V gene encodes CDR1 SGDLS and CDR2 YYNGEE. The DNA of the CDR3 is TGTGCCAGCAGCGTAGGCTTAACAGGGGCTGAGGGGGTAGAAAAACTGTTTTTT. Amino acid sequence: CASSVGLTGAEGVEKLFF.

The V and J genes are TRBV6-6 and TRBJ2-6; tentative D call: TRBD2 (6 bases). CDR1 and CDR2 from the germline V gene are MNHNY and SVGAGI (reference sequence). V lost 4 bases to trimming and J lost 2 bases, with 6 bases between them. There are 14 residues in the CDR3. The CDR3 spells CASSWEAGANVLTF. In DNA form, the CDR3 reads TGTGCCAGCAGTTGGGAGGCTGGGGCCAACGTCCTGACTTTC.

The chain carries TRBV6-6 and TRBJ2-7; 11 nucleotides align to TRBD2. Per germline, CDR1 MNHNY and CDR2 SVGAGI (reference sequence). V lost 5 bases to trimming and J lost 3 bases; unmatched junction nucleotides: 6. This CDR3 is 15 amino acids long. CDR3 in amino acids: CASSPLAGGNYEQYF. The CDR3 DNA reads TGTGCCAGCAGTCCGCTAGCGGGGGGTAACTACGAGCAGTACTTC.

The V gene is TRBV7-9, the J gene TRBJ1-1, with 11 bases that match TRBD1. There are 16 residues in the CDR3. Unmatched junction bases numbered 10, after V lost 5 bases and J lost 5 bases. Per germline, CDR1 SEHNR and CDR2 FQNEAQ (reference sequence). CDR3: CASSQGVGQGATEAFF. In DNA form, the CDR3 reads TGTGCCAGCAGCCAGGGAGTTGGACAGGGGGCAACTGAAGCTTTCTTT.

V and J are TRBV7-3 and TRBJ2-3; maybe TRBD1 (5 bases). With 2 bases removed from V and 0 bases from J, the gap between germline ends came to 6 bases. The CDR3 contains 14 residues. Per the germline V gene, CDR1 is SGHTA and CDR2 is FQGTGA. CDR3 protein: CASSLAGSTDTQYF. CDR3 bases: TGTGCCAGCAGCTTAGCAGGGAGCACAGATACGCAGTATTTT. The whole variable domain, remainder taken from reference TRBV7-3 and TRBJ2-3, is GAGVSQTPSNKVTEKGKYVELRCDPISGHTALYWYRQSLGQGPEFLIYFQGTGAADDSGLPNDRFFAVRPEGSVSTLKIQRTERGDSAVYLCASSLAGSTDTQYFGPGTRLTVL.

V usage is TRBV19 and J usage is TRBJ1-4, with a weak D call TRBD1 (5 bases). The CDR3 has 14 amino acids. Trimming left V 6 bases short and J 4 bases short, with 12 bases between. Germline loops: CDR1 LNHDA, CDR2 SQIVND (reference sequence). CDR3 DNA: TGTGCCAGTAGCAAGGGACTACTTAATGAAAAACTGTTTTTT. Protein: CASSKGLLNEKLFF. The full variable domain, its missing parts supplied by reference TRBV19 and TRBJ1-4, is DGGITQSPKYLFRKEGQNVTLSCEQNLNHDAMYWYRQDPGQGLRLIYYSQIVNDFQKGDIAEGYSVSREKKESFPLTVTSAQKNPTAFYLCASSKGLLNEKLFFGSGTQLSVL.

The genes are TRBV11-1 and TRBJ2-7, with a tentative D call TRBD1 (6 bases). Trimming took off 8 bases at V and 0 bases at J, with 14 bases between the two ends. The CDR3 spans 14 residues. CDR1 and CDR2 (germline): SGHAT, FQDESV (reference sequence). The CDR3 coding sequence is TGTGCCAGCGGAACGACAGGAACCTCCTACGAGCAGTACTTC. Amino acid sequence: CASGTTGTSYEQYF.

The chain employs TRBV27 and TRBJ1-6; 9 bases are shared with TRBD1. CDR3 size: 15 residues. The germline gives CDR1 MNHEY, CDR2 SMNVEV (reference sequence). The V and J ends lost 4 bases and 11 bases, in that order; junction bases with no gene match: 9. DNA of the CDR3: TGTGCCAGCAGTTGGAGGACAGGGGTGGTGACACCCCTCCACTTT. It specifies CASSWRTGVVTPLHF.

In nucleotides, the CDR3 is TGTGCCAGCAGTCCACAGGGTACGAATGAAGCTTTCTTT. Translated, it gives CASSPQGTNEAFF. This chain connects TRBV6-6 to TRBJ1-1, with D tentatively TRBD1 (6 bases). The CDR3 runs to 13 residues. V was trimmed by 5 bases and J by 7 bases, leaving 14 bases between them. Germline V gene data show CDR1 as MNHNY and CDR2 as SVGAGI (reference sequence).

The V call is TRBV2, the J call TRBJ1-2; tentative D call: TRBD1 (5 bases). Trimming left V 6 bases short and J 8 bases short, with 19 bases between. The CDR3 has 14 residues. The V gene's germline CDR1 is SNHLY and CDR2 FYNNEI. This CDR3 reads CASRLDIGVPGYTF. CDR3 coding DNA: TGTGCCAGCAGACTGGACATAGGCGTCCCGGGCTACACCTTC.

The chain links TRBV27 to TRBJ2-1; TRBD2 matches 7 bases. V was pared by 5 bases and J by 1 base, with 11 bases of the junction left unmatched. Germline loops: CDR1 MNHEY, CDR2 SMNVEV (reference sequence). The CDR3 consists of 17 residues. The CDR3 nucleotides read TGTGCCAGCAGTCTCGACCCTAGCGGAGGTTCCTACAATGAGCAGTTCTTC. It yields the protein CASSLDPSGGSYNEQFF.

This clone occurred a few times. The chain has TRBV7-9 and TRBJ2-2, with 7 bases lining up with TRBD2. J lost 6 bases, V lost 2 bases, and 3 bases had no gene match. CDR3 size: 14 residues. In germline, CDR1 is SEHNR, CDR2 FQNEAQ (reference sequence). The CDR3 sequence is CASSLSGGSGELFF. CDR3 coding DNA: TGTGCCAGCAGCTTATCGGGAGGCTCCGGGGAGCTGTTTTTT.

The table lists this clone with a count of one. V gene TRBV6-1 combines with J gene TRBJ2-1; D gene ambiguous. V lost 3 bases, J lost 0 bases, and 15 bases lay in between. Germline V gene lookup returns CDR1 MNHNS and CDR2 SASEGT. This CDR3 contains 17 residues. In nucleotides, the CDR3 is TGTGCCAGCAGTGATCCCTTGGGGAAAAGCTCCTACAATGAGCAGTTCTTC. This gives the protein CASSDPLGKSSYNEQFF.

The V call is TRBV15, the J call TRBJ1-1; D perhaps matches TRBD1 (5 bases). Germline V gene data show CDR1 as LNHNV and CDR2 as YYDKDF (reference sequence). V was trimmed by 1 base and J by 5 bases, leaving 14 bases between them. The CDR3 extends over 15 amino acids. In DNA, the CDR3 is TGTGCCACCAGCAGAGGGGTGAAGGGGAGTACTGAAGCTTTCTTT. Protein product: CATSRGVKGSTEAFF.

The V and J genes are TRBV6-4 and TRBJ2-2, with 9 bases aligning to TRBD1. Trimming at V came to 6 bases and at J to 8 bases, leaving 4 bases not matched to a gene. The CDR3 is 13 amino acids. Germline CDR1 MRHNA, CDR2 SNTAGT. CDR3: CASRDRGAGELFF. The CDR3 region has the DNA TGTGCCAGCAGGGACAGGGGCGCAGGGGAGCTGTTTTTT.